Shown below are 17 T cell receptor beta chains from a single sample sequenced in a study of CD4 and CD8 cells across lung adenocarcinoma regions. TCRdb re-derived calls from the PCR reads in MiXCR, one entry per CDR3 protein. The table shows about 19,000 distinct CDR3 sequences, with about half occurring only once. Sample: CD8+ T cells from the center of a lung tumor. These receptors were taken from a female donor with lung adenocarcinoma. The CD4 and CD8 labels of this study may be unreliable.

This clonotype appeared a single time. This chain connects TRBV10-1 to TRBJ2-2; D gene uncertain. This CDR3 has 13 amino acids. The germline V gene has CDR1 WNHNN and CDR2 SYGVQD (reference sequence). V was pared by 6 bases and J by 16 bases, with 21 bases between. CDR3: CASSKENTEKQFF. The CDR3 DNA reads TGCGCCAGCAGCAAAGAGAACACCGAGAAGCAGTTTTTT.

The chain links TRBV6-5 to TRBJ2-1; D not certain. The end of the DNA is better explained by TRBJ2-7, so the J call may be wrong. Germline CDR1 is MNHEY and CDR2 is SVGAGI. The CDR3 totals 14 residues. CDR3 residues: CASRLGYPPGEQYF. DNA of the CDR3: TGTGCCAGCAGATTAGGGTACCCTCCGGGCGAGCAGTACTTC.

The chain combines TRBV4-1 with TRBJ1-6, with D possibly matching TRBD1 (5 bases). The CDR3 runs 19 residues. Deletions cut 4 bases from V and 0 bases from J, with 19 bases between. The germline gives CDR1 MGHRA, CDR2 YSYEKL. CDR3 sequence (DNA): TGCGCCAGCAGCCTACTTCCGGACACCACGAGCTCCTATAATTCACCCCTCCACTTT. This encodes CASSLLPDTTSSYNSPLHF.

The chain combines TRBV5-8 with TRBJ1-1; possible D gene TRBD1, 6 bases. The germline V gene has CDR1 SGHTS and CDR2 YDEGEE. V was clipped by 6 bases and J by 1 base, with 16 bases between them. CDR3 size: 15 residues. The CDR3 DNA reads TGTGCCAGCACCCTGTGGGGGGCTAAGAACACTGAAGCTTTCTTT. This gives the protein CASTLWGAKNTEAFF.

The gene calls are TRBV10-3 and TRBJ2-1, with D possibly being TRBD1 (6 bases). CDR1 and CDR2 (germline): ENHRY, SYGVKD. V was clipped by 11 bases and J by 3 bases, with 14 bases between them. CDR3 length equals 13 residues. DNA for the CDR3: TGTGCCTCAATGCAGGGGAACTACAATGAGCAGTTCTTC. Its protein is CASMQGNYNEQFF.

The sample holds one count of this clonotype. This sequence joins TRBV27 and TRBJ2-4, with D possibly matching TRBD1 (5 bases). Germline assignment: CDR1 MNHEY and CDR2 SMNVEV (reference sequence). The CDR3 is 12 amino acids. CDR3 protein: CAGLCPKDTQYF. Here the CDR3 DNA reads TGTGCGGGGCTTTGCCCCAAAGATACTCAGTACTTC.

In its sample, this clonotype was seen many times. The rearrangement joins TRBV6-1 to TRBJ2-1; 9 bases are a match to TRBD2. J lost 6 bases, V lost 8 bases, and 8 bases had no gene match. Germline CDR1 is MNHNS and CDR2 is SASEGT. The CDR3 spans 14 residues. CDR3 residues: CASRRLAGTNEQFF. CDR3 DNA: TGTGCCAGCCGTCGCCTAGCGGGGACCAATGAGCAGTTCTTC.

This clonotype is medium-sized (0.01 to 0.1%) in the sample. The chain joins TRBV6-1 to TRBJ2-1; 8 positions agree with TRBD1. J gave up 7 bases and V 10 bases, and 6 bases lay outside the gene matches. CDR3 length: 12 residues. CDR1 is MNHNS, CDR2 SASEGT, per germline. The CDR3 sequence: CANRQGTNEQFF. DNA for the CDR3: TGTGCCAACCGACAGGGGACGAATGAGCAGTTCTTC.

This clonotype was counted a few times. V is TRBV12-3 or TRBV12-4 and J is TRBJ1-1; D is undetermined. CDR3 length: 12 amino acids. V was pared by 3 bases and J by 8 bases, with 10 bases between. CDR3 nucleotide sequence: TGTGCCAGCAGTTTTCAGGCTTCCGAAGCTTTCTTT. Translation: CASSFQASEAFF.

The chain combines TRBV10-3 with TRBJ2-1; D might be TRBD2 (6 bases). The DNA end is more similar to TRBJ2-4, so the J call may be wrong. This CDR3 is built from 15 residues. Per germline, CDR1 ENHRY and CDR2 SYGVKD. Here the CDR3 reads CAAGRSGGNQETQYF. CDR3 bases: TGTGCCGCGGGGCGTAGTGGCGGAAACCAAGAGACTCAGTACTTC.

At least ten counts were recorded for this clonotype. The chain joins TRBV9 to TRBJ2-3; a possible D gene is TRBD2 (8 bases). The CDR3 has 23 residues. Trimming took 4 bases from V and 2 from J, leaving 38 bases between them. The germline CDR1 and CDR2 sequences are SGDLS and YYNGEE. The CDR3 reads CASSPRRGMLAGNLRGPTDTQYF. The DNA for the CDR3 is TGTGCCAGCAGCCCCCGTAGGGGGATGTTAGCGGGAAACCTGAGGGGGCCCACAGATACGCAGTATTTT.

This clonotype was counted a single time. A junction end diverges from the germline sequence, so it may reflect a read error. The chain carries TRBV6-1 and TRBJ2-3; TRBD2 might be the D (7 bases). Germline values: CDR1 MNHNS, CDR2 SASEGT. CDR3 length: 16 amino acids. Written as DNA, the CDR3 is TGTGCCAGCAGTGTGCGCGGGGGTGTGAGCACAGGGACGCAGTTTTTT. Its protein product is CASSVRGGVSTGTQFF.

The chain couples TRBV27 to TRBJ2-4; D not resolved. The germline gives CDR1 MNHEY, CDR2 SMNVEV (reference sequence). The CDR3 runs to 11 residues. The CDR3 coding sequence is TGTGGGCTGGGTGCCAAAAACATTCAGTACTTC. It encodes CGLGAKNIQYF.

With regard to this clonotype: The junction departs from germline at one end; a sequencing error may be responsible. V gene TRBV27 combines with J gene TRBJ2-1, with TRBD2 matching 8 bases. TRBJ2-4 explains the end of the DNA better; the J call may be wrong. Germline lookup yields CDR1 MNHEY and CDR2 SMNVEV (reference sequence). The CDR3 has 13 residues. The CDR3 DNA follows: TGTGCCCGCGGGGGGTTTGTCCAAAAGATTCAGTACTTC. It codes for CARGGFVQKIQYF.

This clonotype ranks as medium-sized (0.01 to 0.1%). Germline and junction disagree at one end, which may indicate a read error. This chain connects TRBV7-7 to TRBJ2-5, with D tentatively TRBD2 (5 bases). Germline assignment: CDR1 SSHAT and CDR2 FNYEAQ (reference sequence). This CDR3 is 14 amino acids long. The CDR3 nucleotides read TGTGCTAGCAGCTCGGACCCAGGAGGAAGGACCCAGTACTTC. This codes for CASSSDPGGRTQYF.

This clonotype is medium-sized. The chain carries TRBV6-1 and TRBJ2-1; D may be TRBD1 (6 bases). The J call is doubtful: the DNA matches TRBJ2-7 better. Germline V gives CDR1 MNHNS, CDR2 SASEGT. The CDR3 length is 14 residues. The CDR3 DNA reads as TGTGCCAGCAGTGGCACCGGGACACTATACGAGCAGTACGTC. This sequence encodes CASSGTGTLYEQYV.

By proportion, this clonotype is medium-sized (0.01 to 0.1%). The chain employs TRBV6-1 and TRBJ2-7; no reliable D call. The CDR3 spans 11 residues. V was shortened by 6 bases and J by 9 bases, with 12 bases between the two germline ends. Germline V lookup: CDR1 MNHNS, CDR2 SASEGT. CDR3 amino acids: CASSSTARQYF. As DNA, the CDR3 is TGTGCCAGCAGCTCGACTGCACGGCAGTACTTC.